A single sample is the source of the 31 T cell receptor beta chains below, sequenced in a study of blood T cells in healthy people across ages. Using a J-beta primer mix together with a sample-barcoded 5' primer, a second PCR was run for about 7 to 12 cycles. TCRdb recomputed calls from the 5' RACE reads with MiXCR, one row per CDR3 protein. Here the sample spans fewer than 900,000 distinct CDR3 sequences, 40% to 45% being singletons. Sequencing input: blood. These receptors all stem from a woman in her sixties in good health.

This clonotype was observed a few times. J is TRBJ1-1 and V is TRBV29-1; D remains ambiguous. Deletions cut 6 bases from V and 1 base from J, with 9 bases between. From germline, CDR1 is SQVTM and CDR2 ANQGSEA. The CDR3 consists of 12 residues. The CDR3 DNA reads TGCAGCGTATCCGACGGGAACACTGAAGCTTTCTTT. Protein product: CSVSDGNTEAFF.

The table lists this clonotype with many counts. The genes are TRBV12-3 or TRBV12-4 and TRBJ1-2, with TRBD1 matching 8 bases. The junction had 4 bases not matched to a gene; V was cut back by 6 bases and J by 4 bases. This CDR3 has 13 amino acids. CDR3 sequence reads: CASSPTGGYGYTF. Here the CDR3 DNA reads TGTGCCAGCAGCCCAACAGGGGGCTATGGCTACACCTTC.

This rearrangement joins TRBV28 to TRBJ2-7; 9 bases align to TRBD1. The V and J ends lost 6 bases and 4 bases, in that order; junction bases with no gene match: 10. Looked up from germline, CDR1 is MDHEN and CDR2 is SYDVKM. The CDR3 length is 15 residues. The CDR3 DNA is TGTGCCAGCAGCCCCACGACAGGGGGTATTTACGAGCAGTACTTC. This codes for CASSPTTGGIYEQYF.

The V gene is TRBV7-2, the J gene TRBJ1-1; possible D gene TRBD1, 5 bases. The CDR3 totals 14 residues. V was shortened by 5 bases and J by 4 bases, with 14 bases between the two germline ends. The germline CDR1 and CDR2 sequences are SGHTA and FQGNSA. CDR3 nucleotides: TGTGCCAGCAGCCTCCTTGAGGGGAGCACTGAAGCTTTCTTT. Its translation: CASSLLEGSTEAFF.

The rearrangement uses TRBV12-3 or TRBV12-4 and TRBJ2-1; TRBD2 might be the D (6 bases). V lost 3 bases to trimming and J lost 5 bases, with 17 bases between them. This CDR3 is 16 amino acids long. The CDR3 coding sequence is TGTGCCAGCAGTTTTATGGGGACTGGAGGAAACAATGAGCAGTTCTTC. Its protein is CASSFMGTGGNNEQFF.

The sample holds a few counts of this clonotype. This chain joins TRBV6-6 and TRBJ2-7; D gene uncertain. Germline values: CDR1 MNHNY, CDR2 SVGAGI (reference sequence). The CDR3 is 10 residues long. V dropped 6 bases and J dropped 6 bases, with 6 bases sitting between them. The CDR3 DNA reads TGTGCCAGCAGCAAGTCCGAGCAGTACTTC. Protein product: CASSKSEQYF.

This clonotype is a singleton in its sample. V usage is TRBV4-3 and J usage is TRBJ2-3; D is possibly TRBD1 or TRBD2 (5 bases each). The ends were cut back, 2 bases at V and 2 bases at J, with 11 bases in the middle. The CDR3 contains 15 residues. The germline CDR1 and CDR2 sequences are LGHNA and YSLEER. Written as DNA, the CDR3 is TGCGCCAGCAGCCAATGGGGACGGTTCACAGATACGCAGTATTTT. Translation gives CASSQWGRFTDTQYF.

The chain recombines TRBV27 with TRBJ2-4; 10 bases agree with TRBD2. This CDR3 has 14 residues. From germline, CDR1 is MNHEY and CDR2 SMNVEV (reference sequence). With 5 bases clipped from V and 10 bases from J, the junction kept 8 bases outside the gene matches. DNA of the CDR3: TGTGCCAGCAGTCCGTCAAGCGGGAGGGTAATTCAGTACTTC. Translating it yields CASSPSSGRVIQYF.

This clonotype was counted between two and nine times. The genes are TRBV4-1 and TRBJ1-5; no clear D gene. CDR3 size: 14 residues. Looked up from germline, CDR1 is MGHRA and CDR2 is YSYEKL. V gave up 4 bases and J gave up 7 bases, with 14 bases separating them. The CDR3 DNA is TGCGCCAGCAGCCCCATTGGGTTTGGGCAGCCCCAGCATTTT. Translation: CASSPIGFGQPQHF.

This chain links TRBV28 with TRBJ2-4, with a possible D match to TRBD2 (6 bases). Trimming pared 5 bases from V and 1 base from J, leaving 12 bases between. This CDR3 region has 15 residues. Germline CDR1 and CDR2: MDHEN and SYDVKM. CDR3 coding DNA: TGTGCCAGCAGTACCCCCCGGGGGGCCAAAAACATTCAGTACTTC. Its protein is CASSTPRGAKNIQYF. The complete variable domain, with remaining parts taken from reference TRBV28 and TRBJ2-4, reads DVKVTQSSRYLVKRTGEKVFLECVQDMDHENMFWYRQDPGLGLRLIYFSYDVKMKEKGDIPEGYSVSREKKERFSLILESASTNQTSMYLCASSTPRGAKNIQYFGAGTRLSVL.

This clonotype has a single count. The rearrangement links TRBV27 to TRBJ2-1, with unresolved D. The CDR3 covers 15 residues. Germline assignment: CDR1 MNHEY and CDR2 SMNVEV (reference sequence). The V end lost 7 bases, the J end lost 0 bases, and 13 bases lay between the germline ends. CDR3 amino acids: CASNPRVSSYNEQFF. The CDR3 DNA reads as TGTGCCAGCAACCCCCGGGTATCCTCCTACAATGAGCAGTTCTTC.

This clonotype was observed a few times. DNA of the CDR3: TGTGCCAGCAGTTTACAGTTCCACTACGAGCAGTACTTC. Translated: CASSLQFHYEQYF. V usage is TRBV28 and J usage is TRBJ2-7, with unresolved D. The V gene lost 2 bases and the J gene lost 3 bases, with 8 bases spanning the gap. The CDR3 is 13 residues long. Germline lookup yields CDR1 MDHEN and CDR2 SYDVKM.

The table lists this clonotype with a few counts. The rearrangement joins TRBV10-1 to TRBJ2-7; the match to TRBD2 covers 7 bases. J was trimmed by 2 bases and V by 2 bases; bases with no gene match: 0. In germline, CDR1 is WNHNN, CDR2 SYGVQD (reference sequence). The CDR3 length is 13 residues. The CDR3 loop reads CASSESGAYEQYF. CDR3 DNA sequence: TGCGCCAGCAGTGAGAGCGGGGCCTACGAGCAGTACTTC.

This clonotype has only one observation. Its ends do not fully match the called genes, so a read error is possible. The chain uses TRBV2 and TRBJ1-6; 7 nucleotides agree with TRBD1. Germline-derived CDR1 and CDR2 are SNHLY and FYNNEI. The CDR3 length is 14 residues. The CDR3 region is CASSDGTVPSPPHF. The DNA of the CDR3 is TGTGCCAGCAGCGACGGGACAGTACCTTCACCCCCCCACTTT.

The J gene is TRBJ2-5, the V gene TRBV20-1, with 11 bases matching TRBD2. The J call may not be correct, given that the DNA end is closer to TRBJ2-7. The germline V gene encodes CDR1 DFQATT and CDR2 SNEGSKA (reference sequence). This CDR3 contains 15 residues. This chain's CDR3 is CSARVTSGSLYEQYF. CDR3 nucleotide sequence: TGCAGTGCTAGAGTCACTAGCGGGAGTCTGTACGAGCAGTACTTC.

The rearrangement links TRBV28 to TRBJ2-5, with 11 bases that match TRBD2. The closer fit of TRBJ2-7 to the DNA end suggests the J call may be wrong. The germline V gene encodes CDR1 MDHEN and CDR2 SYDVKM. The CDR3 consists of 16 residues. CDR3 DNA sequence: TGTGCCAGCAGTTTGGGGCCCAGAGGACTAGCGGGCGAGCAGTACTTC. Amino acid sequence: CASSLGPRGLAGEQYF.

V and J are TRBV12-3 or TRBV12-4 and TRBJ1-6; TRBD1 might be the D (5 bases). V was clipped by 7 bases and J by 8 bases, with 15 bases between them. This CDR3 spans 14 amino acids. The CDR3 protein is CASTRVPPDSPLHF. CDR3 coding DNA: TGTGCCAGCACCAGGGTCCCTCCCGATTCACCCCTCCACTTT.

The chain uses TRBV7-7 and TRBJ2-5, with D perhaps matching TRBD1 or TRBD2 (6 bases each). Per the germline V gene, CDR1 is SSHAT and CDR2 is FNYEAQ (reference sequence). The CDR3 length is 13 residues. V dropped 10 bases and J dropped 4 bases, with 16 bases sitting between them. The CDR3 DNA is TGTGCCATCCAAGCCGGGGGCGGAGAGACCCAGTACTTC. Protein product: CAIQAGGGETQYF.

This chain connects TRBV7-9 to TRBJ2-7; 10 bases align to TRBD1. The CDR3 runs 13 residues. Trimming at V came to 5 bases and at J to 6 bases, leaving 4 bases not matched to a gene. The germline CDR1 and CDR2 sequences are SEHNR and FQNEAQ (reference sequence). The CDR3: CASSVWDRGEQYF. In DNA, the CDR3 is TGTGCCAGCAGCGTATGGGACAGGGGCGAGCAGTACTTC.

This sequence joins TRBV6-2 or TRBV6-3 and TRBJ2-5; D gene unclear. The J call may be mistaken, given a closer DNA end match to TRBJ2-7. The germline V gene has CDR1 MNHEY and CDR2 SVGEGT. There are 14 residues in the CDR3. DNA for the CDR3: TGTGCCAGCAGTTCCACGGTTCTTTTGAACGAGCAGTACTTC. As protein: CASSSTVLLNEQYF.

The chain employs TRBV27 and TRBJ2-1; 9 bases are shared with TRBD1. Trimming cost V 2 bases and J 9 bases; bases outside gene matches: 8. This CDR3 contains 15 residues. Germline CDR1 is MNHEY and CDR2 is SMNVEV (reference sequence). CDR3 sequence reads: CASSLGGTGQLEQFF. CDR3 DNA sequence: TGTGCCAGCAGTTTAGGAGGGACAGGGCAGCTTGAGCAGTTCTTC.

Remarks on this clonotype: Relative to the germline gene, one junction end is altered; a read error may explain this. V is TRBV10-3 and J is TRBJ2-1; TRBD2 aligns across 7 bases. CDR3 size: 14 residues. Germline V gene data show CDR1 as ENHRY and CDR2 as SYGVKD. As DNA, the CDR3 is TGTACCATCACCGACGGGACTACATACAATGAGCAGTTCTTC. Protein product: CTITDGTTYNEQFF.

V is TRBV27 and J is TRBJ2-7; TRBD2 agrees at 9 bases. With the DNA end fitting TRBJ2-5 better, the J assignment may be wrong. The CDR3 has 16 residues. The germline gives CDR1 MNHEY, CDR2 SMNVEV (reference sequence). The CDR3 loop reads CASSFSSVSGRQTQYF. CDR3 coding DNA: TGTGCCAGCAGTTTCTCCAGCGTTAGCGGGAGACAGACCCAGTACTTC.

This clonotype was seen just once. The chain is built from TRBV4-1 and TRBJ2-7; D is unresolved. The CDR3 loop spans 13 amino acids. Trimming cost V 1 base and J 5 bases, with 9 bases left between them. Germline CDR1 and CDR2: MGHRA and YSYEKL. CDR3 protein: CASSQGLQNEQYF. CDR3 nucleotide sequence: TGCGCCAGCAGCCAAGGGTTACAGAACGAGCAGTACTTC.

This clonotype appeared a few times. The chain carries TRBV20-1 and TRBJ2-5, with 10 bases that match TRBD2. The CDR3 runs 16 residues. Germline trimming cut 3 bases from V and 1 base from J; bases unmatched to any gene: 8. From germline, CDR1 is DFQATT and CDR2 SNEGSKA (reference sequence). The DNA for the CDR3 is TGCAGTGCTAGCGGGCGACTAGCGGGTCTCCAAGAGACCCAGTACTTC. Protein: CSASGRLAGLQETQYF.

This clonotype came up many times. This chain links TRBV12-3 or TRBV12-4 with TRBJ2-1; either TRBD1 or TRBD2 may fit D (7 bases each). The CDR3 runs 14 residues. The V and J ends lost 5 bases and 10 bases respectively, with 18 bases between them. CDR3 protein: CASSRGPGGDEQFF. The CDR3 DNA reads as TGTGCCAGCAGTCGGGGCCCAGGGGGGGACGAGCAGTTCTTC.

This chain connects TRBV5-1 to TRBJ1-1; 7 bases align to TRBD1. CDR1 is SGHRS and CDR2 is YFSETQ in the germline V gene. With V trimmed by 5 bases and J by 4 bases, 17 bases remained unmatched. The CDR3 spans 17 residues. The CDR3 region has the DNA TGCGCCAGCAGTACCGGACCCCGAGGGGGCGTTAGCACTGAAGCTTTCTTT. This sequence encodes CASSTGPRGGVSTEAFF.

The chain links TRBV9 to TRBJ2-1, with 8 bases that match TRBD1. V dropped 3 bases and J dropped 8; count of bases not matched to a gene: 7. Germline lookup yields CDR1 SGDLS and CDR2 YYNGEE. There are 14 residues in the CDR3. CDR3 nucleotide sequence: TGTGCCAGCAGCGACCGGGACAGGAGCGATGAGCAGTTCTTC. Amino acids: CASSDRDRSDEQFF.

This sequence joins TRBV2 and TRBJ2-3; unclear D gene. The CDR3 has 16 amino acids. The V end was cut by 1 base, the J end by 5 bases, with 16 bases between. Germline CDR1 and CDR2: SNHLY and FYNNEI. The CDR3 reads CASSEGVRRLGDTQYF. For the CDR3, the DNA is TGTGCCAGCAGTGAAGGGGTTCGGCGGCTGGGAGATACGCAGTATTTT.

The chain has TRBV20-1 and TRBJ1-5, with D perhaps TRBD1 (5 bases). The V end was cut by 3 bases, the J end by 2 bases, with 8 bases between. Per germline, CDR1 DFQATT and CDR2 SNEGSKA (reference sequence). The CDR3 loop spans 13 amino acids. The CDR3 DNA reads TGCAGTGCTAGTCTGGGGCGCAATCAGCCCCAGCATTTT. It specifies CSASLGRNQPQHF.

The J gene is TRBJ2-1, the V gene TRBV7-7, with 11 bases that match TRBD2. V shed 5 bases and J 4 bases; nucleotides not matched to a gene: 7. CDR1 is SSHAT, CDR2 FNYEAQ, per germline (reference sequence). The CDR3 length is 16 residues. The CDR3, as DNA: TGTGCCAGCAGCGATCTAGCGGGGGGTCTATACAATGAGCAGTTCTTC. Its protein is CASSDLAGGLYNEQFF.